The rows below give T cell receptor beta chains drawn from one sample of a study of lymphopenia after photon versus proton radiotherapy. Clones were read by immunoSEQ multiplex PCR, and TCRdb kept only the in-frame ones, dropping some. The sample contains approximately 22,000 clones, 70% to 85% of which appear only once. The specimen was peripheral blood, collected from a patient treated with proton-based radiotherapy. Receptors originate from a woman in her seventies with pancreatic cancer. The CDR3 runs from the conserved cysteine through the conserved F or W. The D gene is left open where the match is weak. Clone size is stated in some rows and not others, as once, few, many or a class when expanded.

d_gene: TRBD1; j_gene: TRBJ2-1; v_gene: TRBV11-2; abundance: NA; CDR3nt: TGTGCCAGCAGCTTAGAGGGACAGGCGCACAATGAGCAGTTCTTC; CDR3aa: CASSLEGQAHNEQFF
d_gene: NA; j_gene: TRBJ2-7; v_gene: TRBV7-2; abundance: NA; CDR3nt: TGTGCCAGCAGCCGGGTCTCCTACGAGCAGTACTTC; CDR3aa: CASSRVSYEQYF
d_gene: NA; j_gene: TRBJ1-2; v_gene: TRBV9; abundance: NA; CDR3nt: TGTGCCAGCAGCCCAACTGTGGCGGCCGAATATGGCTACACCTTC; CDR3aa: CASSPTVAAEYGYTF
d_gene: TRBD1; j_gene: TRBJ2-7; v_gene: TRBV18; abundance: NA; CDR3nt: TGTGCCAGCTCACCACCCCAGGGGGTCTACGAGCAGTACTTC; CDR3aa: CASSPPQGVYEQYF
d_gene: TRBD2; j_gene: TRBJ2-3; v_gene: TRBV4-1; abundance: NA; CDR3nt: TGCGCCAGCAGCCAAGATAGGTCGCTAGCGGGGTATTTT; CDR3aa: CASSQDRSLAGYF
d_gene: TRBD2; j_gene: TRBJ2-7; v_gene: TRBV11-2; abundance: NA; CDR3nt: TGTGCCAGCAGCTCAGCGGGAGGAGACGAGCAGTACTTC; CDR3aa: CASSSAGGDEQYF
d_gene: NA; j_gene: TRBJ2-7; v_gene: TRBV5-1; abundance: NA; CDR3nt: TGCGCCAGCAGCGACCTGGGGGGCCCACACGAGCAGTACTTC; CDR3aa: CASSDLGGPHEQYF
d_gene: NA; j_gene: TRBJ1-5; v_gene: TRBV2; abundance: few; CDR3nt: TGTGCCAGCAGTGAAGAAGGAGTTATTAGCAATCAGCCCCAGCATTTT; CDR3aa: CASSEEGVISNQPQHF
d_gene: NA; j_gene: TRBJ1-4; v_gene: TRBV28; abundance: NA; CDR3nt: TGTGCCAGCAGTTTTGGGGGGGAGAATGAAAAACTGTTTTTT; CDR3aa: CASSFGGENEKLFF
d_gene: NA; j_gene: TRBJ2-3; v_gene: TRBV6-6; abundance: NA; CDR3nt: TGTGCCAGCAGCCCCCTGGGGGAGAGGGCAGATACGCAGTATTTT; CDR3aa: CASSPLGERADTQYF
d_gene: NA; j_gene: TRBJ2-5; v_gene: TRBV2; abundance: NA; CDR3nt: TGTGCCAGCAGAGACTCCGGGACATTCCAAGAGACCCAGTACTTC; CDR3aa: CASRDSGTFQETQYF
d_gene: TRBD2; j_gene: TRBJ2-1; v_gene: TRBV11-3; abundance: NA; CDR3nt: TGTGCCAGCAGCTTGCGGCTAGCGGGAGACAATGAGCAGTTCTTC; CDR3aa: CASSLRLAGDNEQFF
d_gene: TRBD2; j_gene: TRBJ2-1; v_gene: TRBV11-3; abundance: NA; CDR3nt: TGTGCCAGCAGCTTTAGCGGGGATTACAATGAGCAGTTCTTC; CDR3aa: CASSFSGDYNEQFF
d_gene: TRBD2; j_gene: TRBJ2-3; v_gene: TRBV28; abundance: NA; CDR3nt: TGTGCCAGCAGTTTAGCTAGCGGGCCTACAGATACGCAGTATTTT; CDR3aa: CASSLASGPTDTQYF
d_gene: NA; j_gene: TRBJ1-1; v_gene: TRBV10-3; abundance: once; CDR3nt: TGTGCCATCAGTGATACCACAGGGATGATGGCTTTCTTT; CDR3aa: CAISDTTGMMAFF
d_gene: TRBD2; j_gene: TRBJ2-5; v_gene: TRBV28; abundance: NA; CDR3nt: TGTGCCAGCAGTCCTAGCGGAAGGGGAGAGACCCAGTACTTC; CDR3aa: CASSPSGRGETQYF
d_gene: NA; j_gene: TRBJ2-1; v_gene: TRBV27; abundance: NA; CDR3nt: TGTGCCAGCAGTTTAGGTCCGACCCCTCAGTTTGGTGAGCAGTTCTTC; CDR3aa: CASSLGPTPQFGEQFF
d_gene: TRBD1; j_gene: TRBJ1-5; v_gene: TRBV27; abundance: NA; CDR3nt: TGTGCCAGCAGACCCCGGGACAGGGGGGATCAGCCCCAGCATTTT; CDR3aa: CASRPRDRGDQPQHF
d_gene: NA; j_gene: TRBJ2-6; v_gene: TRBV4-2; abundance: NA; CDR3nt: TGTGCCAGCAGCCAAGTCGGTCTCTCTGGGGCCAACGTCCTGACTTTC; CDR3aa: CASSQVGLSGANVLTF
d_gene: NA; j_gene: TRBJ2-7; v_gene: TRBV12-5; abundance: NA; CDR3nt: TGTGCTAGCGCTCAGGGGACTCTTCTATACGAGCAGTACTTC; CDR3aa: CASAQGTLLYEQYF
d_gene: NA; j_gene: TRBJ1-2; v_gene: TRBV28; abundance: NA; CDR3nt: TGTGCCAGCAGTTTATCTTGGACAGAGAGTCACTATGGCTACACCTTC; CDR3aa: CASSLSWTESHYGYTF
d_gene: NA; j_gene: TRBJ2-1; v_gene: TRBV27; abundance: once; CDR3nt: TGTGCCAGCAGTTTATCCGGGAACTCCTACAATGAGCAGTTCTTC; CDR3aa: CASSLSGNSYNEQFF
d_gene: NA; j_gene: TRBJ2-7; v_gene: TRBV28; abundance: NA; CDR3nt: TGTGCCAGCAGTTTAGGAGGGAGTGGGGGCTACTACGAGCAGTACTTC; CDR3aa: CASSLGGSGGYYEQYF
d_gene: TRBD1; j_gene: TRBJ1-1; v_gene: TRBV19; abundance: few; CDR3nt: TGTGCCAGTAGTATAGATTCCACCCGGGACAGGGTCGAAGCTTTCTTT; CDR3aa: CASSIDSTRDRVEAFF
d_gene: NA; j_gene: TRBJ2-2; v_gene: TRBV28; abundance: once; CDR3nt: TGTGCCAGCAGTTTCCCTCGGGACGGGAACACCGGGGAGCTGTTTTTT; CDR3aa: CASSFPRDGNTGELFF
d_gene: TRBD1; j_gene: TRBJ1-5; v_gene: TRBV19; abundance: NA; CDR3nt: TGTGCCAGTAGAAGAGGGACAGGGGGAGGCCAGCCCCAGCATTTT; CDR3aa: CASRRGTGGGQPQHF
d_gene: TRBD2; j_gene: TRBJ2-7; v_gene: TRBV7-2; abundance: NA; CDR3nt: TGTGCCAGCAGCTTAGTCGGTGGTAGCGGGAGTAACTCCTACGAGCAGTACTTC; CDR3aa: CASSLVGGSGSNSYEQYF
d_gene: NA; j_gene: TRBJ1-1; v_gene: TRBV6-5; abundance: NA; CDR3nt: TGTGCCAGCAGTTATGGGGGGTCCACTGAAGCTTTCTTT; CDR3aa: CASSYGGSTEAFF
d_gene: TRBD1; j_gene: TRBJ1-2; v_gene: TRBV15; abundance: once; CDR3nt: TGTGCCACCAGCAGATCACCAGGGGGCGCCCCGGGGGGCTACACCTTC; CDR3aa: CATSRSPGGAPGGYTF
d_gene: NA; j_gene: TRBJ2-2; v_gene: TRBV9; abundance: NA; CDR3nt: TGTGCCAGCAGCGTAGTTGTCAGAGCGAACACCGGGGAGCTGTTTTTT; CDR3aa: CASSVVVRANTGELFF
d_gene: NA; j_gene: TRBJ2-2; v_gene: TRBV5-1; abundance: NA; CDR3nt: TGCGCCAGCAGTTGGGACACGGAATACACCGGGGAGCTGTTTTTT; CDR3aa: CASSWDTEYTGELFF
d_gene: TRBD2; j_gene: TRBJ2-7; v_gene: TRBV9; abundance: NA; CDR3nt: TGTGCCAGCAGCGCCCAGGGGTCTAGCGGGAGTAACGAGCAGTACTTC; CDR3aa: CASSAQGSSGSNEQYF
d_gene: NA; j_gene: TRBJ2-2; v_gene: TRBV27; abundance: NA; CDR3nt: TGTGCCAGCTTAAATTTCGGGAGAGGGGACACCGGGGAGCTGTTTTTT; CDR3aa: CASLNFGRGDTGELFF
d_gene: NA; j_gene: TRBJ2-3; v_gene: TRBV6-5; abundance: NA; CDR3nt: TGTGCCAGCAGGGGTGGACTAAACACAGATACGCAGTATTTT; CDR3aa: CASRGGLNTDTQYF
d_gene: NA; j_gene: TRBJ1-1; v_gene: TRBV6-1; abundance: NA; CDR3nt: TGTGCCAGCAGCAGGAACACTGAAGCTTTCTTT; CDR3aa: CASSRNTEAFF